This entry concerns a single T cell receptor beta chain. A read error may produce the germline difference seen at one junction end. The age range of participants was 18 to 89 years, with residence in about two dozen US areas. Among Cohort 3 donors, those recovered had two negative PCRs, clearance, or symptom resolution. This CDR3 region has 14 residues. Germline CDR1 LGHDT, CDR2 YNNKEL (reference sequence). This sample was taken from a study of blood T cell repertoires in COVID-19. At the level of the study: Samples came from the United States, Italy and Spain, spanning acute and convalescent COVID-19.

The repertoire was sequenced with immunoSEQ multiplex PCR; TCRdb's copy has only in-frame clones and lacks some. The repertoire includes 320,000 or so clones, around 90% of them detected once, and around 4.8% sits in the top ten. Sequenced: PBMCs or T cells enriched from blood (not recorded which). The source of this sequence is a man aged 55 to 70 who had recovered from COVID-19. The chain employs TRBV3-1 (or the pseudogene TRBV3-2) and TRBJ2-5, with 8 nucleotides matching TRBD2. CDR3 sequence: CASSHQTPLGREDF. DNA of the CDR3: TGTGCCAGCAGCCACCAGACACCCCTAGGGCGGGAGGACTTC.